This T cell receptor beta chain was sequenced in a study of human T cells and chemical hapten exposure. In TCRdb, the RACE reads were re-called with MiXCR into one record per CDR3 protein. The sample lists 380,000 or so distinct CDR3 sequences; around 5.5% were seen once. Remarks on this clonotype: Its target is unknown.

Findings and limits, study-wide: Expanded TCR counts at PT1 were positively correlated with the patch test score. With DPC sensitization, TCRs exceeding 1 in 1000 frequency showed no change.

The J segment lost 2 bases and the V segment lost 4 bases, leaving 5 bases of the junction unmatched. CDR1 is SGHDT and CDR2 is YYEEEE in the germline V gene. This CDR3 contains 15 residues. Time point described: pre-sensitization, week 0. The treatment was: therapeutic diphenylcyclopropenone sensitization with weekly scalp DPC. Each patch-test visit's blood sample preceded patch application. The sample in question was whole blood, obtained in connection with sensitization to the hapten diphenylcyclopropenone (DPC). The gene calls are TRBV5-6 and TRBJ2-2; 7 bases agree with TRBD1. The receptor comes from a woman aged 18-30 years with alopecia areata. Some clones in this sample may be carry-over from other donors' samples. The CDR3 protein is CASSLGDSNTGELFF. CDR3 in DNA: TGTGCCAGCAGCCTGGGGGACAGTAACACCGGGGAGCTGTTTTTT.